This entry features one T cell receptor (beta chain) sequence. Random hexamers were used to reverse transcribe roughly 0.5 to 1 ug of RNA. One entry per CDR3 protein results from TCRdb running MiXCR on the immunoSEQ multiplex PCR reads. The sample records 150,000 or so distinct CDR3 sequences, 85% to 95% being singletons. Germline lookup yields CDR1 DFQATT and CDR2 SNEGSKA (reference sequence). The CDR3 has 13 amino acids. V was cut by 3 bases and J by 3 bases, with 9 bases left in between. The data originate from a study of CD8 T cells in Susac syndrome. The material sequenced was CD4+ T cells from PBMCs. The sequence was collected from a human donor with Susac syndrome. The rearrangement links TRBV20-1 to TRBJ1-5, with D perhaps TRBD1 (5 bases). The CDR3 nucleotides are TGCAGTGCTAGCGACAGCGTCAATCAGCCCCAGCATTTT. Translating it yields CSASDSVNQPQHF.